This T cell receptor (beta chain) was sequenced in a study of T cell responses to AZD1222 COVID-19 vaccine. This clone was observed a single time. Sequencing was performed with immunoSEQ multiplex PCR; in TCRdb, only in-frame clones are kept and a portion is missing. The sample has approximately 140,000 clones; around 90% are singletons. Trimming cost V 7 bases and J 2 bases, with 11 bases left between them. This CDR3 is built from 13 residues. Germline V gives CDR1 LGHDT, CDR2 YNNKEL (reference sequence). The rearrangement links TRBV3-1 (or the pseudogene TRBV3-2) to TRBJ2-5, with unresolved D. Source: peripheral blood, taken 28 days after the second dose of the MenACWY control vaccine. The clonotype was recovered from an adult who received the MenACWY meningococcal vaccine as a control. CDR3 amino acids: CASTWELQETQYF. The DNA of the CDR3 is TGTGCCAGCACTTGGGAACTGCAAGAGACCCAGTACTTC.